This passage covers 14 T cell receptor beta chains from one sample sequenced in a study of blood T cells in healthy people across ages. A J-beta primer mix and a sample-barcoded 5' primer were used in a second PCR of about 6 to 12 cycles. TCRdb redid the calling of the 5' RACE reads with MiXCR, one entry per CDR3 protein. Seen here are 800,000 to 950,000 distinct CDR3 sequences, 25% to 30% observed once, and the top ten hold about 9.4%. This sample also belongs to another study, concerning T cells of mothers and their children.

Sequencing input: blood. The source of these receptors is a woman aged 40 to 50 in good health.

This chain joins TRBV20-1 and TRBJ2-5, with D unresolved. CDR1 and CDR2 from the germline V gene are DFQATT and SNEGSKA (reference sequence). The CDR3 spans 14 residues. The V end lost 7 bases, the J end lost 1 base, and 16 bases lay between the germline ends. CDR3 nucleotide sequence: TGCAGTGGGGTTCTTGGTTCGCGCCAAGAGACCCAGTACTTC. Amino acids: CSGVLGSRQETQYF.

Only a few counts were recorded for this clonotype. The gene calls are TRBV20-1 and TRBJ1-6; 8 bases match TRBD1. Trimming at V came to 0 bases and at J to 8 bases, leaving 12 bases not matched to a gene. The CDR3 is made up of 17 amino acids. Germline V gene data show CDR1 as DFQATT and CDR2 as SNEGSKA (reference sequence). The CDR3 DNA sequence: TGCAGTGCTAGAGATCCAGTTTTTGCGACAGGGGATTCACCCCTCCACTTT. As protein: CSARDPVFATGDSPLHF.

V gene TRBV11-2 combines with J gene TRBJ1-2, with 7 nucleotides matching TRBD1. Germline V gene lookup returns CDR1 SGHAT and CDR2 FQNNGV. The CDR3 runs to 15 residues. V shed 0 bases and J 14 bases; nucleotides not matched to a gene: 15. As DNA, the CDR3 is TGTGCCAGCAGCTTAGACATCCAAGGGGGCTATTCGAGAACCTTC. Protein: CASSLDIQGGYSRTF.

This chain connects TRBV18 to TRBJ2-6; D gene unclear. CDR3 length: 15 residues. V was clipped by 4 bases and J by 0 bases, with 7 bases between them. Germline CDR1 KGHSH, CDR2 LQKENI. CDR3 in DNA: TGTGCCAGCTCACAGAAGAGCTCTGGGGCCAACGTCCTGACTTTC. Amino acid sequence: CASSQKSSGANVLTF.

The table lists this clonotype with many counts. The chain carries TRBV11-2 and TRBJ2-3, with 7 nucleotides matching TRBD2. The length of the CDR3 is 16 residues. With V trimmed by 5 bases and J by 2 bases, 10 bases remained unmatched. Germline V lookup: CDR1 SGHAT, CDR2 FQNNGV. The CDR3: CASSGRAALLTDTQYF. CDR3 nucleotide sequence: TGTGCCAGCAGCGGGAGGGCAGCGCTCCTCACAGATACGCAGTATTTT.

V and J are TRBV5-1 and TRBJ1-1; D is possibly TRBD1 (5 bases). Trimming pared 0 bases from V and 1 base from J, leaving 10 bases between. Looked up from germline, CDR1 is SGHRS and CDR2 is YFSETQ. The CDR3 runs to 15 residues. The CDR3 nucleotides are TGCGCCAGCAGCTTGGTTGGACATACGAACACTGAAGCTTTCTTT. Translation: CASSLVGHTNTEAFF.

This clonotype was observed at least ten times. This chain joins TRBV5-1 and TRBJ1-2; 7 nucleotides align to TRBD1. J was trimmed by 1 base and V by 4 bases; bases with no gene match: 10. From germline, CDR1 is SGHRS and CDR2 YFSETQ. There are 16 residues in the CDR3. The CDR3 DNA sequence: TGCGCCAGCAGCCGGGACAGCTCCCACTATAACTATGGCTACACCTTC. This translates into CASSRDSSHYNYGYTF.

The chain has TRBV29-1 and TRBJ1-5; 10 positions match TRBD1. The CDR3 sequence is 13 residues long. With 6 bases clipped from V and 7 bases from J, the junction kept 6 bases outside the gene matches. CDR1 and CDR2 from the germline V gene are SQVTM and ANQGSEA. CDR3 region: CSVGTGDKQPQHF. CDR3 in DNA: TGCAGCGTCGGGACAGGGGATAAACAGCCCCAGCATTTT.

This clonotype was counted between two and nine times. A read error may account for a junction end that differs from germline. The rearrangement uses TRBV7-2 and TRBJ1-5; no reliable D call. The CDR3 totals 12 residues. The V gene's germline CDR1 is SGHTA and CDR2 FQGNSA. CDR3 coding DNA: TGTGCCAGCAGCCCAACAAATCGGCCCCAGCATTTT. Encoded protein: CASSPTNRPQHF.

This clonotype has a single count. Possible read error: a much larger clone is one base away. This chain joins TRBV28 and TRBJ2-7; D not certain. CDR3 length: 11 amino acids. The germline V gene encodes CDR1 MDHEN and CDR2 SYDVKM. CDR3 in amino acids: CANSLSREQYF. As DNA, the CDR3 is TGTGCCAACAGTTTATCCAGGGAGCAGTACTTC.

The rearrangement uses TRBV20-1 and TRBJ2-5; weak D call: TRBD1 (5 bases). Germline CDR1 is DFQATT and CDR2 is SNEGSKA (reference sequence). V dropped 5 bases and J dropped 2 bases, with 12 bases sitting between them. This CDR3 has 13 amino acids. The DNA of the CDR3 is TGCAGTGCTTCGCAGGGCCCACAAGAGACCCAGTACTTC. Its protein product is CSASQGPQETQYF.

This clonotype has at least ten counts. J is TRBJ2-7 and V is TRBV29-1; either TRBD1 or TRBD2 may fit D (5 bases each). V was clipped by 2 bases and J by 6 bases, with 17 bases between them. The CDR3 covers 14 residues. The germline V gene encodes CDR1 SQVTM and CDR2 ANQGSEA. The CDR3 nucleotides are TGCAGCGTTGAACCGGGACCAGGCTCCCCCGAGCAGTACTTC. It translates to CSVEPGPGSPEQYF.

This clonotype appeared a single time. The CDR3 coding sequence is TGCGCCAGCAGCTTGGAAGGGGATCGTAATTCACCCCTCCACTTT. Translated: CASSLEGDRNSPLHF. This chain connects TRBV5-1 to TRBJ1-6; possible D gene TRBD1, 5 bases. CDR1 and CDR2 (germline): SGHRS, YFSETQ. There are 15 residues in the CDR3. Trimming left V 0 bases short and J 6 bases short, with 10 bases between.

The J gene is TRBJ2-7, the V gene TRBV5-6; 9 bases map to TRBD1. Trimming at V came to 0 bases and at J to 4 bases, leaving 8 bases not matched to a gene. The CDR3 is 16 residues long. Germline V CDR1 and CDR2: SGHDT, YYEEEE. The CDR3 bases are TGTGCCAGCAGCTTGGGACTGGGACAGGGAACATACGAGCAGTACTTC. It specifies CASSLGLGQGTYEQYF.